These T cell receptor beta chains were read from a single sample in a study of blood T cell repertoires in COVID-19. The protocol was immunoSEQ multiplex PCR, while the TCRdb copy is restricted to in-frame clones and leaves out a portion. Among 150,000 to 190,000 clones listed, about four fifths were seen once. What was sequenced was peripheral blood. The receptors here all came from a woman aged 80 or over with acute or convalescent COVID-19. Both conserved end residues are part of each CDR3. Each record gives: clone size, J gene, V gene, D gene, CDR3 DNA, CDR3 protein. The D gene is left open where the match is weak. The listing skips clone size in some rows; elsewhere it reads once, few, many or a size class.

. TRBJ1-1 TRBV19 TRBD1 TGTGCCAGTAGTATGGTGACAGGGATCACTGAAGCTTTCTTT CASSMVTGITEAFF
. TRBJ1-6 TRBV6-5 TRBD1 TGTGCCAGCAGTTACCAGGACAGGGGCCACCTCCACTTT CASSYQDRGHLHF
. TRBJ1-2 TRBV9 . TGTGCCAGCAGCCCAGAAACAGGGATTAACTATGGCTACACCTTC CASSPETGINYGYTF
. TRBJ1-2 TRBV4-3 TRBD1 TGCGCCAGCAGCCCCCGGACAGGGGATGGCTACACCTTC CASSPRTGDGYTF
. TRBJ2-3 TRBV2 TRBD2 TGTGCCAGCAGTGAGGGACTAGCGGGGGAGTGGAGGGTCGCAGATACGCAGTATTTT CASSEGLAGEWRVADTQYF
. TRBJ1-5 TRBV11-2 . TGTGCCAGCAGCCCGCGGGGAGGGGGTTATCAGCCCCAGCATTTT CASSPRGGGYQPQHF
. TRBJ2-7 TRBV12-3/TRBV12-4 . TGTGCCAGCAGCAGAGATGGGGGGTACGAGCAGTACTTC CASSRDGGYEQYF
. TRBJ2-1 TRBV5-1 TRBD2 TGCGCCAGCCAACCTTTGGCGGGAGCACACAATGAGCAGTTCTTC CASQPLAGAHNEQFF
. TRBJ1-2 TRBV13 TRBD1 TGTGCCAGCAGCTTAAGTGGGGGTGCGGACAGGGCGAATGGCTACACCTTC CASSLSGGADRANGYTF
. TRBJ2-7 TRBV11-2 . TGTGCCAGCAGCTTAGGTCCCTTGGAAGGGGCTTCCTACGAGCAGTACTTC CASSLGPLEGASYEQYF
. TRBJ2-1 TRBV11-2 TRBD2 TGTGCCAGCAGCCCGCGGGGGGGCACAATCTCCACCTACAATGAGCAGTTCTTC CASSPRGGTISTYNEQFF
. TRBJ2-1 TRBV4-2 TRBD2 TGTGCCAGCAGCCAAGATAGCGGGAGCTCCTACAATGAGCAGTTCTTC CASSQDSGSSYNEQFF
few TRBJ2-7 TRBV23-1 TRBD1 TGCGCCAGCAGTCACCCCGACTGGGACAGGGCTTACGAGCAGTACTTC CASSHPDWDRAYEQYF
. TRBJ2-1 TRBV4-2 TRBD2 TGTGCCAGCAGCCAAGATCTCGGGACTAGCGGGACACTATATGAGCAGTTCTTC CASSQDLGTSGTLYEQFF
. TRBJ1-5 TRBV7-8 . TGTGCCAGCAGCTTATGGACAGTCAATCAGCCCCAGCATTTT CASSLWTVNQPQHF
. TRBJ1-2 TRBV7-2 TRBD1 TGTGCCAGCAGCTTCCCGGGACAGCTTTCCGGCTACACCTTC CASSFPGQLSGYTF
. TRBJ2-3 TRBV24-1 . TGTGCCACCAGTAAAATTGGAGGGGTAGGAAGAGGGCAGTATTTT CATSKIGGVGRGQYF
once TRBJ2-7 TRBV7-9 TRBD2 TGTGCCAGCAGCTTAGCGGGAGGGCCCTACGAGCAGTACTTC CASSLAGGPYEQYF
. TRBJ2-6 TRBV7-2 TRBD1 TGTGCCAGCAGCAGACCGGGACAGGCTCAGAGCTCTGGGGCCAACGTCCTGACTTTC CASSRPGQAQSSGANVLTF
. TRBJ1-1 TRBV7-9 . TGTGCCAGCACCTCCCAGGAGAACACTGAAGCTTTCTTT CASTSQENTEAFF
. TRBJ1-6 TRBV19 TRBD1 TGTGCCAGTAGCCCCCCGACAGGGGATAATTCACCCCTCCACTTT CASSPPTGDNSPLHF
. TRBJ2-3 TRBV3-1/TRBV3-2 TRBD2 TGTGCCAGCAGCCGAAGTGGGACTAGCGGGAGCACAGATACGCAGTATTTT CASSRSGTSGSTDTQYF
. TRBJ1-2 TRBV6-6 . TGTGCCAGCACCAACAGGGAACGCTATGGCTACACCTTC CASTNRERYGYTF
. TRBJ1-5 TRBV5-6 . TGTGCCAGCAGCTTGTTTCAGGGCCGGAGCAATCAGCCCCAGCATTTT CASSLFQGRSNQPQHF
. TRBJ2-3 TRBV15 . TGTGCCACGGAGACAAGGGGAGATACGCAGTATTTT CATETRGDTQYF
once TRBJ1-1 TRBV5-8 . TGTGCCAGCAGCTTGTTAGGACTTAGGAGGTCTCCTGAAGCTTTCTTT CASSLLGLRRSPEAFF
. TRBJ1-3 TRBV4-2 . TGTGCCAGCAGCCAAGACAGCTCTGGAAACACCATATATTTT CASSQDSSGNTIYF
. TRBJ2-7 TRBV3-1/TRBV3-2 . TGTGCCAGCAGCCAAGGACAGCGTATCTACGAGCAGTACTTC CASSQGQRIYEQYF
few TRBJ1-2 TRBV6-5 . TGTGCCAGCTGCACGGGGGTGGGTGGCTACACCTTC CASCTGVGGYTF
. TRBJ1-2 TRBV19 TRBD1 TGTGCCAGTAGTATGTGGGGACAGGAGGGAGATGGCTACACCTTC CASSMWGQEGDGYTF
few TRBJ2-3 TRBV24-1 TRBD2 TGTGCCACCAGTGATTCTCCGGGACTAGAGCAGTATTTT CATSDSPGLEQYF
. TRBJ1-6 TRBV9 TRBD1 TGTGCCAGCAGCTCCACAGGGGGCGATTCACCCCTCCACTTT CASSSTGGDSPLHF
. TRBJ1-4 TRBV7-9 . TGTGCCAGCAGCTTAGACGTCAGGGATTCCGAAAAACTGTTTTTT CASSLDVRDSEKLFF
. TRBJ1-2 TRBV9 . TGTGCCAGCAGCCTTGGAGGGGAGGCATTATATGGCTACACCTTC CASSLGGEALYGYTF
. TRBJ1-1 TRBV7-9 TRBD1 TGTGCCAGCAGCCCTTACGGACAGGGGGCAGCGGCTTTCTTT CASSPYGQGAAAFF
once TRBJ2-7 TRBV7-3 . TGTGCCAGCAGCCCCCGCAGGGGGGCCGGGGAGCAGTACTTC CASSPRRGAGEQYF
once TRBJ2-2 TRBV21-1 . TGTGCCAGCAGCAAAGCTGAGGGAGCTAACACCGGGGAGCTGTTTTTT CASSKAEGANTGELFF
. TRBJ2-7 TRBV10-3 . TGTGCCATCAGCCAGTCCGCAGCGGACGAGCAGTACTTC CAISQSAADEQYF
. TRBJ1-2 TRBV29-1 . TGCAGCGTGGACTTTACAGAGACCTATGGCTACACCTTC CSVDFTETYGYTF
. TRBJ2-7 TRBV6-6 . TGTGCCAGCAGTAACACGGGTTCCTACGAGCAGTACTTC CASSNTGSYEQYF
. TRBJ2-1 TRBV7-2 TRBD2 TGTGCCAGCAGCTCCCGAGGACTAGCGGGAGGGCGTAATGAGCAGTTCTTC CASSSRGLAGGRNEQFF
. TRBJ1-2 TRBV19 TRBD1 TGTGCCAGTAGTCAAGGACAGGGCCAATGGTACTATGGCTACACCTTC CASSQGQGQWYYGYTF
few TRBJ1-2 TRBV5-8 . TGTGCCAGCAGCTTGATAAACTATGGCTACACCTTC CASSLINYGYTF
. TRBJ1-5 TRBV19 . TGTGCCAGTAGTTTTTATTTTATGTCAGGGGTGGGTAATCAGCCCCAGCATTTT CASSFYFMSGVGNQPQHF
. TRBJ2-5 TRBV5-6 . TGTGCCAGCAGCTTGGCCCCCACAGGCTACCAAGAGACCCAGTACTTC CASSLAPTGYQETQYF
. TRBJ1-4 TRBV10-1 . TGCGCCAGCAGTGAGTCGGGGGCTGTTAATGAAAAACTGTTTTTT CASSESGAVNEKLFF